Below are 22 T cell receptor beta chains sequenced from a single sample in a study of chemoradiotherapy in HPV16-positive cancers. Using immunoSEQ multiplex PCR, the repertoire was profiled, and TCRdb retains in-frame clones only, with some absent. Of 4,000 to 6,000 clones listed, roughly 87% are singletons. The sample was tumor tissue, taken from a patient who underwent chemoradiotherapy. These receptors were collected from a human donor with HPV-associated anogenital cancer.

The chain uses TRBV19 and TRBJ2-7; D not resolved. The CDR3 runs to 15 residues. V gave up 2 bases and J gave up 0 bases, with 11 bases separating them. The germline V gene encodes CDR1 LNHDA and CDR2 SQIVND (reference sequence). DNA for the CDR3: TGTGCCAGTAGTATACAGGCAAGGAGCTCCTACGAGCAGTACTTC. As protein: CASSIQARSSYEQYF.

This clone has a handful of counts. This sequence joins TRBV7-2 and TRBJ1-5; D gene ambiguous. The CDR3 runs to 15 residues. Germline V CDR1 and CDR2: SGHTA, FQGNSA. Trimming left V 0 bases short and J 7 bases short, with 13 bases between. DNA of the CDR3: TGTGCCAGCAGCTTAGCTGGCGGGCTCGGCCAGCCCCAGCATTTT. Amino acid sequence: CASSLAGGLGQPQHF.

The V call is TRBV4-1, the J call TRBJ1-5; a weak D match, TRBD1 (5 bases). Germline V lookup: CDR1 MGHRA, CDR2 YSYEKL. The V and J ends lost 4 bases and 3 bases respectively, with 10 bases between them. The CDR3 extends over 14 amino acids. The CDR3 DNA sequence: TGCGCCAGCAGCCTACCGGACACCAATCAGCCCCAGCATTTT. Translating gives CASSLPDTNQPQHF.

This clone was seen a single time. The V gene is TRBV29-1, the J gene TRBJ2-2; 12 bases match TRBD2. The CDR3 runs to 16 residues. The V gene end was trimmed by 5 bases and the J gene end by 0 bases; junction bases not matched to a gene: 4. CDR1 SQVTM and CDR2 ANQGSEA come from the germline V gene. This CDR3 is CSVTGLAGSNTGELFF. In nucleotides, the CDR3 is TGCAGCGTTACGGGACTAGCGGGCTCGAACACCGGGGAGCTGTTTTTT.

J is TRBJ2-2 and V is TRBV19, with TRBD2 identical over 11 bases. Germline values: CDR1 LNHDA, CDR2 SQIVND (reference sequence). CDR3 size: 16 residues. V shed 4 bases, J shed 1 base, and the junction held 2 bases outside the gene matches. This CDR3 reads CASSTGTSGNTGELFF. The CDR3 DNA is TGTGCCAGTAGTACCGGGACTAGCGGGAACACCGGGGAGCTGTTTTTT.

CDR3 in DNA: TGTGCCAGCAGCCCGGGACAGTACATGAACACTGAAGCTTTCTTT. Translated: CASSPGQYMNTEAFF. V and J are TRBV11-2 and TRBJ1-1, with 7 bases aligning to TRBD1. The CDR3 has 15 residues. V lost 5 bases to trimming and J lost 0 bases; unmatched junction nucleotides: 6. CDR1 is SGHAT and CDR2 is FQNNGV in the germline V gene.

V is TRBV7-3 and J is TRBJ2-1; D remains ambiguous. The V end lost 5 bases, the J end lost 1 base, and 9 bases lay between the germline ends. The CDR3 is made up of 14 amino acids. Germline values: CDR1 SGHTA, CDR2 FQGTGA. The CDR3 spells CASSPDPSYNEQFF. The CDR3 bases are TGTGCCAGCAGCCCGGACCCTTCCTACAATGAGCAGTTCTTC.

The gene calls are TRBV30 and TRBJ2-3; D is unclear. CDR3 length: 15 amino acids. The germline V gene encodes CDR1 GTSNPN and CDR2 SVGIG (reference sequence). Trimming stripped 2 bases from V and 0 bases from J, with 12 bases between. In nucleotides, the CDR3 is TGTGCCTGGAGTAAGGGAACGGCTAGCACAGATACGCAGTATTTT. This gives the protein CAWSKGTASTDTQYF.

The chain recombines TRBV7-2 with TRBJ2-3; 9 positions match TRBD2. J lost 2 bases, V lost 3 bases, and 3 bases had no gene match. Germline V gene lookup returns CDR1 SGHTA and CDR2 FQGNSA. The CDR3 extends over 15 amino acids. As DNA, the CDR3 is TGTGCCAGCAGCTTGGGCGGGGGGGCCACAGATACGCAGTATTTT. The encoded protein is CASSLGGGATDTQYF.

This chain joins TRBV5-1 and TRBJ1-3, with 11 bases identical to TRBD1. The CDR3 has 15 residues. J gave up 5 bases and V 2 bases, and 3 bases lay outside the gene matches. Germline loops: CDR1 SGHRS, CDR2 YFSETQ. DNA for the CDR3: TGCGCCAGCAGCTTAGGACAGGGGGCGAGAAACACCATATATTTT. Protein: CASSLGQGARNTIYF.

This chain connects TRBV6-1 to TRBJ2-7, with D tentatively TRBD2 (5 bases). From germline, CDR1 is MNHNS and CDR2 SASEGT. V dropped 11 bases and J dropped 1 base, with 18 bases sitting between them. This CDR3 is 14 amino acids long. In nucleotides, the CDR3 is TGTGCCTCAGCCTTAGGACTGCTGTCCTACGAGCAGTACTTC. Translated: CASALGLLSYEQYF.

The rearrangement uses TRBV18 and TRBJ2-7, with 7 positions matching TRBD2. Germline V gene sequence: CDR1 KGHSH, CDR2 LQKENI. J lost 7 bases, V lost 0 bases, and 0 bases had no gene match. This CDR3 contains 12 residues. The CDR3 coding sequence is TGTGCCAGCTCACCACCGGGAGGGGAGCAGTACTTC. It encodes CASSPPGGEQYF.

The chain employs TRBV4-1 and TRBJ2-7, with 7 positions matching TRBD2. V lost 1 base to trimming and J lost 0 bases; unmatched junction nucleotides: 6. CDR1 is MGHRA and CDR2 is YSYEKL in the germline V gene. The CDR3 sequence is 16 residues long. Here the CDR3 DNA reads TGCGCCAGCAGCCAAGTGAGCGGGATGCTCTCCTACGAGCAGTACTTC. This codes for CASSQVSGMLSYEQYF.

The V gene is TRBV7-9, the J gene TRBJ2-7, with no clear D. Germline assignment: CDR1 SEHNR and CDR2 FQNEAQ (reference sequence). Trimming stripped 5 bases from V and 3 bases from J, with 5 bases between. CDR3 length: 11 residues. The DNA for the CDR3 is TGTGCCAGCAGCCTTTACTACGAGCAGTACTTC. Amino acids: CASSLYYEQYF.

This clone has just a few counts. The chain uses TRBV2 and TRBJ1-1; weak D call: TRBD1 (6 bases). The V end lost 4 bases, the J end lost 3 bases, and 12 bases lay between the germline ends. Germline-derived CDR1 and CDR2 are SNHLY and FYNNEI. The CDR3 consists of 14 residues. The CDR3 loop reads CASSANREDTEAFF. CDR3 bases: TGTGCCAGCAGTGCAAACAGGGAAGACACTGAAGCTTTCTTT.

The CDR3 spells CATWNRGTYEQYF. The CDR3 coding sequence is TGTGCCACCTGGAATCGCGGGACATACGAGCAGTACTTC. This rearrangement joins TRBV6-6 to TRBJ2-7; D is perhaps TRBD1 or TRBD2 (6 bases each). CDR3 length: 13 amino acids. V was trimmed by 10 bases and J by 4 bases, leaving 17 bases between them. The germline gives CDR1 MNHNY, CDR2 SVGAGI (reference sequence).

The V gene is TRBV7-8, the J gene TRBJ1-5; no reliable D call. The V end lost 2 bases, the J end lost 4 bases, and 9 bases lay between the germline ends. The CDR3 is 14 amino acids. From germline, CDR1 is SGHVS and CDR2 FQNEAQ. CDR3 sequence reads: CASSLLLGNQPQHF. DNA of the CDR3: TGTGCCAGCAGCTTACTTTTAGGAAATCAGCCCCAGCATTTT.

The rearrangement joins TRBV7-2 to TRBJ2-3; no definite D call. The CDR3 consists of 14 residues. From germline, CDR1 is SGHTA and CDR2 FQGNSA. V was clipped by 1 base and J by 1 base, with 6 bases between them. The CDR3 region is CASSLGYGTDTQYF. The CDR3, as DNA: TGTGCCAGCAGCTTAGGGTACGGCACAGATACGCAGTATTTT.

Here the CDR3 reads CASSFSLAGGYEQYF. DNA for the CDR3: TGTGCCAGCAGTTTCTCATTAGCGGGAGGCTACGAGCAGTACTTC. The chain carries TRBV28 and TRBJ2-7; TRBD2 aligns across 10 bases. The CDR3 covers 15 residues. Losses at the gene ends were 3 bases for V and 3 bases for J; bases not matched to a gene: 5. The germline gives CDR1 MDHEN, CDR2 SYDVKM.

The V call is TRBV5-1, the J call TRBJ1-3; maybe TRBD1 (6 bases). From germline, CDR1 is SGHRS and CDR2 YFSETQ. The CDR3 has 14 residues. The ends were cut back, 3 bases at V and 4 bases at J, with 11 bases in the middle. The CDR3 is CASSSGEGGNTIYF. CDR3 nucleotides: TGCGCCAGCAGCTCAGGGGAAGGAGGAAACACCATATATTTT.

The chain combines TRBV7-3 with TRBJ2-1, with unresolved D. Germline CDR1 and CDR2: SGHTA and FQGTGA. V lost 1 base to trimming and J lost 5 bases, with 6 bases between them. The CDR3 has 13 residues. The CDR3 DNA reads TGTGCCAGCAGCTTAATGTTGCACAATGAGCAGTTCTTC. Translation gives CASSLMLHNEQFF.

The chain has TRBV7-9 and TRBJ2-7, with D unresolved. The V gene lost 6 bases and the J gene lost 0 bases, with 15 bases spanning the gap. This CDR3 region has 15 residues. CDR1 is SEHNR and CDR2 is FQNEAQ in the germline V gene (reference sequence). The CDR3 loop is CASSPPGHSSYEQYF. The CDR3 coding sequence is TGTGCCAGCAGTCCACCCGGCCATAGCTCCTACGAGCAGTACTTC.